These 25 T cell receptor beta chains originate from one sample sequenced in a study of blood T cell repertoires in COVID-19. The table came from immunoSEQ multiplex PCR; TCRdb's copy has only in-frame clones and leaves some out. The sample has approximately 120,000 clones; about 79% are singletons. Sample: peripheral blood. The origin of the receptors is a woman older than 75 with active or convalescent COVID-19.

The CDR3 loop reads CASSSAGGPGDTQYF. For the CDR3, the DNA is TGTGCCAGCAGTTCCGCGGGGGGACCGGGAGATACGCAGTATTTT. The rearrangement joins TRBV28 to TRBJ2-3, with 8 bases lining up with TRBD2. V lost 4 bases and J lost 5; bases outside the gene matches: 8. The CDR3 has 15 amino acids. Germline V CDR1 and CDR2: MDHEN, SYDVKM. Full variable domain (remainder filled in from reference TRBV28 and TRBJ2-3): DVKVTQSSRYLVKRTGEKVFLECVQDMDHENMFWYRQDPGLGLRLIYFSYDVKMKEKGDIPEGYSVSREKKERFSLILESASTNQTSMYLCASSSAGGPGDTQYFGPGTRLTVL.

The V gene is TRBV2, the J gene TRBJ1-5; D possibly corresponds to TRBD1 (5 bases). The CDR3 is made up of 12 amino acids. V lost 6 bases and J lost 12, with 15 bases in between. Per germline, CDR1 SNHLY and CDR2 FYNNEI. CDR3 residues: CASRGGVSRQHF. CDR3 in DNA: TGTGCCAGCAGGGGGGGGGTCAGTCGCCAGCATTTT.

This clone was picked up one time. The gene calls are TRBV3-1 (or the pseudogene TRBV3-2) and TRBJ2-1, with 8 bases matching TRBD2. This CDR3 is built from 19 residues. V gave up 4 bases and J gave up 4 bases; unmatched junction bases: 18. In germline, CDR1 is LGHDT, CDR2 YNNKEL (reference sequence). CDR3 coding DNA: TGTGCCAGCAGCCTGCGGGTCCTCGGGCCAGCGGGAGCGTACAATGAGCAGTTCTTC. This encodes CASSLRVLGPAGAYNEQFF.

This clone was counted a few times. The chain uses TRBV25-1 and TRBJ1-4; no definite D call. The CDR3 loop spans 17 amino acids. Germline V lookup: CDR1 MGHDK, CDR2 SYGVNS. V was pared by 0 bases and J by 2 bases, with 13 bases between. This chain's CDR3 is CASSEYMAGFTNEKLFF. CDR3 coding DNA: TGTGCCAGCAGTGAATATATGGCAGGCTTCACTAATGAAAAACTGTTTTTT.

The CDR3 coding sequence is TGTGCCACCAGCACCACTAGCCGACCGGGTGGGGAGCAGTACTTC. Protein: CATSTTSRPGGEQYF. The chain combines TRBV15 with TRBJ2-7; D may be TRBD2 (6 bases). With 4 bases removed from V and 7 bases from J, the gap between germline ends came to 20 bases. The CDR3 is 15 residues long. Germline V gene sequence: CDR1 LNHNV, CDR2 YYDKDF (reference sequence).

The chain uses TRBV21-1 and TRBJ1-2. TRBV21-1 is noted as a pseudogene. The CDR3 length is 11 residues. The CDR3 is CASSRGGGYTF. The CDR3 DNA sequence: TGTGCCAGCAGTCGGGGGGGTGGCTACACCTTC.

The chain joins TRBV6-5 to TRBJ2-2, with D possibly being TRBD1 (6 bases). The CDR3 sequence is 12 residues long. The V end was cut by 8 bases, the J end by 8 bases, with 12 bases between. Germline CDR1 reads MNHEY; CDR2 reads SVGAGI. The CDR3 here is CASERGGGELFF. CDR3 nucleotides: TGTGCCAGCGAAAGAGGGGGAGGGGAGCTGTTTTTT.

This clone was picked up a small number of times. CDR3 nucleotides: TGTGCCAGCAGCCCATGGGGACTGGGGGACAATGAGCAGTTCTTC. This codes for CASSPWGLGDNEQFF. This chain joins TRBV7-3 and TRBJ2-1; D is possibly TRBD2 (6 bases). The CDR3 covers 15 residues. Germline CDR1 reads SGHTA; CDR2 reads FQGTGA. V lost 5 bases, J lost 5 bases, and 16 bases lay in between.

The chain joins TRBV7-3 to TRBJ2-2, with 8 bases that match TRBD2. The CDR3 contains 15 residues. Germline V gives CDR1 SGHTA, CDR2 FQGTGA. J was trimmed by 3 bases and V by 5 bases; bases with no gene match: 5. CDR3: CASSPTSDHTGELFF. For the CDR3, the DNA is TGTGCCAGCAGCCCGACTAGCGACCACACCGGGGAGCTGTTTTTT.

This chain connects TRBV28 to TRBJ2-5, with D perhaps TRBD2 (5 bases). Per the germline V gene, CDR1 is MDHEN and CDR2 is SYDVKM. The CDR3 runs 13 residues. Trimming took 6 bases from V and 0 from J, leaving 8 bases between them. CDR3 nucleotides: TGTGCCAGCAGATTAGCGTACCAAGAGACCCAGTACTTC. This encodes CASRLAYQETQYF. Complete variable domain (other parts from reference TRBV28 and TRBJ2-5): DVKVTQSSRYLVKRTGEKVFLECVQDMDHENMFWYRQDPGLGLRLIYFSYDVKMKEKGDIPEGYSVSREKKERFSLILESASTNQTSMYLCASRLAYQETQYFGPGTRLLVL.

V gene TRBV5-1 combines with J gene TRBJ2-2; weak D call: TRBD1 (6 bases). V shed 4 bases and J shed 6 bases, with 13 bases lying between them. The CDR3 extends over 14 amino acids. The germline CDR1 and CDR2 sequences are SGHRS and YFSETQ. The CDR3 region is CASSKGGWAGELFF. The CDR3 bases are TGCGCCAGCAGCAAAGGGGGTTGGGCCGGGGAGCTGTTTTTT.

J is TRBJ2-3 and V is TRBV28; D is perhaps TRBD2 (5 bases). The germline CDR1 and CDR2 sequences are MDHEN and SYDVKM. The CDR3 covers 14 residues. Trimming took off 6 bases at V and 1 base at J, with 11 bases between the two ends. CDR3 protein: CASRLAGGTDTQYF. The CDR3 DNA is TGTGCCAGCAGGTTAGCCGGGGGCACAGATACGCAGTATTTT.

The gene calls are TRBV28 and TRBJ1-4; unclear D gene. Germline V CDR1 and CDR2: MDHEN, SYDVKM. The ends were cut back, 0 bases at V and 0 bases at J, with 5 bases in the middle. This CDR3 spans 15 amino acids. CDR3 sequence: CASSLWRATNEKLFF. In DNA form, the CDR3 reads TGTGCCAGCAGTTTATGGCGGGCAACTAATGAAAAACTGTTTTTT. Variable domain in full (rest from reference TRBV28 and TRBJ1-4): DVKVTQSSRYLVKRTGEKVFLECVQDMDHENMFWYRQDPGLGLRLIYFSYDVKMKEKGDIPEGYSVSREKKERFSLILESASTNQTSMYLCASSLWRATNEKLFFGSGTQLSVL.

The V gene is TRBV5-1, the J gene TRBJ2-5; 10 nucleotides agree with TRBD2. Germline V gene sequence: CDR1 SGHRS, CDR2 YFSETQ. With V trimmed by 2 bases and J by 2 bases, 9 bases remained unmatched. The CDR3 is made up of 17 amino acids. CDR3 residues: CASSFGSGTSDQETQYF. In DNA form, the CDR3 reads TGCGCCAGCAGCTTTGGTTCCGGGACTAGCGATCAAGAGACCCAGTACTTC. Full variable domain (rest looked up from reference TRBV5-1 and TRBJ2-5): KAGVTQTPRYLIKTRGQQVTLSCSPISGHRSVSWYQQTPGQGLQFLFEYFSETQRNKGNFPGRFSGRQFSNSRSEMNVSTLELGDSALYLCASSFGSGTSDQETQYFGPGTRLLVL.

V gene TRBV28 combines with J gene TRBJ2-4; 8 bases line up with TRBD2. Losses at the gene ends were 5 bases for V and 7 bases for J; bases not matched to a gene: 7. Looked up from germline, CDR1 is MDHEN and CDR2 is SYDVKM. The CDR3 sequence is 14 residues long. CDR3 sequence reads: CASSPGLAPNIQYF. CDR3 coding DNA: TGTGCCAGCAGTCCCGGACTAGCTCCTAACATTCAGTACTTC.

The CDR3 region is CASSLSRGRAFF. In DNA form, the CDR3 reads TGTGCCAGCAGTTTAAGTAGGGGGCGGGCTTTCTTT. The V gene is TRBV12-3 or TRBV12-4, the J gene TRBJ1-1; 7 nucleotides agree with TRBD1. CDR3 length: 12 residues. J gave up 11 bases and V 2 bases, and 5 bases lay outside the gene matches.

This chain connects TRBV27 to TRBJ2-7; 9 bases are a match to TRBD1. Germline V gene lookup returns CDR1 MNHEY and CDR2 SMNVEV (reference sequence). This CDR3 comprises 16 residues. Trimming cost V 3 bases and J 4 bases; bases outside gene matches: 10. The CDR3 DNA reads TGTGCCAGCAGTTTGGGCCCCGGGACAGGGTGGTACGAGCAGTACTTC. This translates into CASSLGPGTGWYEQYF.

The chain is built from TRBV11-3 and TRBJ2-7, with D possibly being TRBD1 (5 bases). Trimming took 0 bases from V and 6 from J, leaving 9 bases between them. This CDR3 comprises 13 residues. CDR1 is SGHNT, CDR2 YENEEA, per germline. The CDR3 region is CASSLDVGREQYF. CDR3 sequence (DNA): TGTGCCAGCAGCTTAGATGTGGGGCGCGAGCAGTACTTC.

V gene TRBV19 combines with J gene TRBJ2-1, with 10 bases identical to TRBD1. V lost 7 bases, J lost 5 bases, and 8 bases stayed unmatched. Germline V gene lookup returns CDR1 LNHDA and CDR2 SQIVND (reference sequence). This CDR3 has 15 amino acids. CDR3 sequence: CASNMDRGGNNEQFF. CDR3 sequence (DNA): TGTGCCAGTAATATGGACAGGGGGGGGAACAATGAGCAGTTCTTC.

The gene calls are TRBV6-5 and TRBJ2-1; 12 nucleotides align to TRBD2. Germline V gene data show CDR1 as MNHEY and CDR2 as SVGAGI. The CDR3 length is 15 residues. Trimming took 6 bases from V and 5 from J; bases not matched to a gene: 5. The CDR3 coding sequence is TGTGCCAGCAGCCCCCGGACTAGCGGGAACAATGAGCAGTTCTTC. This encodes CASSPRTSGNNEQFF.

This chain uses TRBV7-9 with TRBJ2-2; possibly TRBD2 for D (6 bases). With 1 base removed from V and 6 bases from J, the gap between germline ends came to 21 bases. CDR1 is SEHNR and CDR2 is FQNEAQ in the germline V gene (reference sequence). The CDR3 covers 18 residues. CDR3 in amino acids: CASSLGITPIGGPGELFF. The CDR3 bases are TGTGCCAGCAGCTTAGGGATCACTCCCATCGGGGGACCCGGGGAGCTGTTTTTT. Supplemented by reference TRBV7-9 and TRBJ2-2, the full variable domain reads DTGVSQNPRHKITKRGQNVTFRCDPISEHNRLYWYRQTLGQGPEFLTYFQNEAQLEKSRLLSDRFSAERPKGSFSTLEIQRTEQGDSAMYLCASSLGITPIGGPGELFFGEGSRLTVL.

The chain links TRBV27 to TRBJ2-3; D perhaps matches TRBD2 (5 bases). This CDR3 spans 16 amino acids. CDR1 MNHEY and CDR2 SMNVEV come from the germline V gene (reference sequence). V dropped 4 bases and J dropped 2 bases, with 16 bases sitting between them. Here the CDR3 reads CASSSYGTRPTDTQYF. As DNA, the CDR3 is TGTGCCAGCAGTTCCTACGGTACTAGACCCACAGATACGCAGTATTTT.

The CDR3, as DNA: TGTGCCAGCTCACCATCGACGGGAAACTTTAACTATGGCTACACCTTC. This sequence encodes CASSPSTGNFNYGYTF. This chain joins TRBV18 and TRBJ1-2; D unclear. The CDR3 is made up of 16 amino acids. The germline gives CDR1 KGHSH, CDR2 LQKENI. V gave up 2 bases and J gave up 1 base, with 14 bases separating them.

This rearrangement joins TRBV28 to TRBJ2-7; D perhaps matches TRBD2 (6 bases). V was cut by 8 bases and J by 2 bases, with 10 bases left in between. Germline V gene sequence: CDR1 MDHEN, CDR2 SYDVKM. The CDR3 has 12 residues. This CDR3 is CASSGVTYEQYF. Here the CDR3 DNA reads TGTGCCAGCTCGGGGGTGACCTACGAGCAGTACTTC.

The chain links TRBV5-1 to TRBJ2-2, with a possible D match to TRBD2 (6 bases). V dropped 4 bases and J dropped 0 bases, with 10 bases sitting between them. CDR1 and CDR2 (germline): SGHRS, YFSETQ. The CDR3 covers 15 residues. CDR3 sequence: CASSTGLANTGELFF. CDR3 nucleotide sequence: TGCGCCAGCAGCACGGGACTCGCGAACACCGGGGAGCTGTTTTTT.